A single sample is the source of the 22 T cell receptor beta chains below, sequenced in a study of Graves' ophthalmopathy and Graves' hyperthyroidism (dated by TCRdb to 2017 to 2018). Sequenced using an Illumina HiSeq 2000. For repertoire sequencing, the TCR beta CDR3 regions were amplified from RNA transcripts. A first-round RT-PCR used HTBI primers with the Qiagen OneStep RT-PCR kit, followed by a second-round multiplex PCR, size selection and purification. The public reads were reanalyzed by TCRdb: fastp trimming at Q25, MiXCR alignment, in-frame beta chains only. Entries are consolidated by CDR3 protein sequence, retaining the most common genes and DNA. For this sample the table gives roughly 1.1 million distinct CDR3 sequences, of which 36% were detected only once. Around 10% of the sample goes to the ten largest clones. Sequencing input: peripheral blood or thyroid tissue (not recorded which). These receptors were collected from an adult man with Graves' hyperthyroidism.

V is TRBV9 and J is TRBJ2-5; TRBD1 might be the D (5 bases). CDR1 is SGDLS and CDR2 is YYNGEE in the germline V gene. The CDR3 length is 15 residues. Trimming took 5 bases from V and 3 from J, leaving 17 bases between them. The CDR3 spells CASSQLEAREETQYF. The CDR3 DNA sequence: TGTGCCAGCAGTCAACTTGAGGCCAGGGAAGAGACCCAGTACTTC.

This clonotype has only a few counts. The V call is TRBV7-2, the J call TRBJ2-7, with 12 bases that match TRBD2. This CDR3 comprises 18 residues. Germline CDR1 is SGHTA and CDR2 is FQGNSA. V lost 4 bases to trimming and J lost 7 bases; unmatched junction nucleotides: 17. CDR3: CASSSPPGLAGGPWEQYF. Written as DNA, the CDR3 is TGTGCCAGCAGCTCGCCCCCGGGGCTAGCGGGGGGGCCTTGGGAGCAGTACTTC.

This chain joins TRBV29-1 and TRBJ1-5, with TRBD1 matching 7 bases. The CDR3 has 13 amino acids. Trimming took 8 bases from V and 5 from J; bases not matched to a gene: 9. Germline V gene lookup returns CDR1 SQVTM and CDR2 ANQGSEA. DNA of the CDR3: TGCAGCAGTTACACGACAGGGCATCAGCCCCAGCATTTT. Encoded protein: CSSYTTGHQPQHF.

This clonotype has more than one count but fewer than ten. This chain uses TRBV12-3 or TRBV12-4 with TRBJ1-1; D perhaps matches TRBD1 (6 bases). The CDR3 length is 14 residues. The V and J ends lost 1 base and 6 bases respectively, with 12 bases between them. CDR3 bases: TGTGCCAGCAGTTTAGGGGGGCGGGGCTCTGAAGCTTTCTTT. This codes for CASSLGGRGSEAFF.

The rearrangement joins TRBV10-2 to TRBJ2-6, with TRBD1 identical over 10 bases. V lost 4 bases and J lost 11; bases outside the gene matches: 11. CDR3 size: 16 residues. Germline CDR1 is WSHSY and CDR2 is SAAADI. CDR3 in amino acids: CASSVQGQGIAYVLTF. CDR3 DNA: TGCGCCAGCAGTGTGCAGGGACAGGGGATTGCCTACGTCCTGACTTTC.

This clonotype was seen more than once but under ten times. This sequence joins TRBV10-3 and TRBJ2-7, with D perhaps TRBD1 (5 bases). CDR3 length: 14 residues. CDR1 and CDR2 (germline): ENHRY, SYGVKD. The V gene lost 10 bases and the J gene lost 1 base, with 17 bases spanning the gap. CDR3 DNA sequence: TGTGCCAGCAAGTTACAGGCCAATTCCTACGAGCAGTACTTC. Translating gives CASKLQANSYEQYF.

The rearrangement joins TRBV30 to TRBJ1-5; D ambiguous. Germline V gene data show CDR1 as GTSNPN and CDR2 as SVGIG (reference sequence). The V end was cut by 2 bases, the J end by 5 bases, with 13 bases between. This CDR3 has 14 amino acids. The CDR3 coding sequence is TGTGCCTGGAGTACGGCAGGTCCGTATCAGCCCCAGCATTTT. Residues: CAWSTAGPYQPQHF. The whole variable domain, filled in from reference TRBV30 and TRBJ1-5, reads SQTIHQWPATLVQPVGSPLSLECTVEGTSNPNLYWYRQAAGRGLQLLFYSVGIGQISSEVPQNLSASRPQDRQFILSSKKLLLSDSGFYLCAWSTAGPYQPQHFGDGTRLSIL.

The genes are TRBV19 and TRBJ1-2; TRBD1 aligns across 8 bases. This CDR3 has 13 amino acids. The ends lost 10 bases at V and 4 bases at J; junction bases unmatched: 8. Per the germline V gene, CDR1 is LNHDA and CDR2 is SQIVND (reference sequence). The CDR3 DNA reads TGTGCCACCTCCAGGGGGCCTGGCTATGGCTACACCTTC. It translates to CATSRGPGYGYTF.

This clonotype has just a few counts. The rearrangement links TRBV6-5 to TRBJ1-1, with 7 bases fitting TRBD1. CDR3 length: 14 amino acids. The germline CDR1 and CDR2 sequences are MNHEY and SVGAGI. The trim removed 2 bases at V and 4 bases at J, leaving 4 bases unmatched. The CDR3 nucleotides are TGTGCCAGCAGTTACAGGGGGCGCGGCACTGAAGCTTTCTTT. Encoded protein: CASSYRGRGTEAFF.

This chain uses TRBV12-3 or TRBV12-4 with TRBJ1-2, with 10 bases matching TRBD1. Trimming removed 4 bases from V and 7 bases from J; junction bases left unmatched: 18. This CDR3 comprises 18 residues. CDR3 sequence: CASSSYLSTGGEAVGYTF. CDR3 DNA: TGTGCCAGCAGTTCTTACCTCTCGACAGGGGGCGAGGCTGTTGGCTACACCTTC.

The CDR3: CASSTLTRDPRANVLTF. Here the CDR3 DNA reads TGTGCCAGCAGCACCCTAACCCGGGACCCTAGGGCCAACGTCCTGACTTTC. The chain uses TRBV5-4 and TRBJ2-6, with D perhaps TRBD1 or TRBD2 (5 bases each). CDR3 length: 17 residues. Germline V gives CDR1 SGHNT, CDR2 YYREEE (reference sequence). The ends were cut back, 4 bases at V and 5 bases at J, with 19 bases in the middle.

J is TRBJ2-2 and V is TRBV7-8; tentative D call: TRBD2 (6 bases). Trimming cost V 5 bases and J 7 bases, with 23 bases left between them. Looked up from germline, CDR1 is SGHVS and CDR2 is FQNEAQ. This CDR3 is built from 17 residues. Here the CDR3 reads CASSPMGSGGGGGELFF. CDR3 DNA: TGTGCCAGCAGCCCAATGGGGAGCGGTGGGGGAGGCGGGGAGCTGTTTTTT.

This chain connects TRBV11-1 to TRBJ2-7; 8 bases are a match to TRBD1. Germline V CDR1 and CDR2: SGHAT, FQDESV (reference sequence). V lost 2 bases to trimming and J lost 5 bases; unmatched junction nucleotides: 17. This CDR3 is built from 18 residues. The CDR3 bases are TGTGCCAGCAGCTTAAGCATCGCTGGTACAGGGGGTATCCACGAGCAGTACTTC. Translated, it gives CASSLSIAGTGGIHEQYF.

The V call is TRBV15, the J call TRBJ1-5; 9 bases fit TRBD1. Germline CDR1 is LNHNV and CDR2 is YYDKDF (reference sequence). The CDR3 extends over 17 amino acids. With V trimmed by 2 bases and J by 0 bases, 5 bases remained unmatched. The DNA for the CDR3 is TGTGCCACCAGCAGATTAGCACAGGGGGCTAGCAATCAGCCCCAGCATTTT. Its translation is CATSRLAQGASNQPQHF. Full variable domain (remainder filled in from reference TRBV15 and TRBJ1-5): DAMVIQNPRYQVTQFGKPVTLSCSQTLNHNVMYWYQQKSSQAPKLLFHYYDKDFNNEADTPDNFQSRRPNTSFCFLDIRSPGLGDTAMYLCATSRLAQGASNQPQHFGDGTRLSIL.

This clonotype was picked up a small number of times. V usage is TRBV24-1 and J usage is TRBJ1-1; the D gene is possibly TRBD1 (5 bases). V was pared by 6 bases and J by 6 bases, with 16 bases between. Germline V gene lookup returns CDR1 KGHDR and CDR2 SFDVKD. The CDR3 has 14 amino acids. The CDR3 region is CATSSRTRTAEAFF. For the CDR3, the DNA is TGTGCCACCAGTTCCCGGACACGAACCGCTGAAGCTTTCTTT.

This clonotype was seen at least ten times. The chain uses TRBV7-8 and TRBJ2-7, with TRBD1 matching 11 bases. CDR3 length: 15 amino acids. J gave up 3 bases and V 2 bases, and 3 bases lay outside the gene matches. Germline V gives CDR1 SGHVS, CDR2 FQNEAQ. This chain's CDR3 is CASSLRTGGLYEQYF. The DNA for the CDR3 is TGTGCCAGCAGCTTAAGGACAGGGGGCCTCTACGAGCAGTACTTC.

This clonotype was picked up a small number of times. CDR3 in DNA: TGTGCCATCAGCGTTGGCGGCCCCGACGAGCAGTACTTC. Amino acid sequence: CAISVGGPDEQYF. The chain joins TRBV10-3 to TRBJ2-7; the D is unclear. The V and J ends lost 6 bases and 5 bases respectively, with 14 bases between them. The CDR3 length is 13 residues. Germline values: CDR1 ENHRY, CDR2 SYGVKD.

The CDR3 loop is CSVIAGGPYNEQYF. The CDR3 bases are TGCAGCGTAATAGCGGGAGGGCCGTACAATGAGCAGTACTTC. The chain carries TRBV29-1 and TRBJ2-7; 11 positions agree with TRBD2. The CDR3 extends over 14 amino acids. After removal of 6 bases from V and 7 bases from J, the junction contained 11 bases not matched to a gene. Germline V gene data show CDR1 as SQVTM and CDR2 as ANQGSEA.

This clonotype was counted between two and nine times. The CDR3 DNA reads as TGTGCCAGCAGTTACCATAGACAGGGGGCCTTCACTGAAGCTTTCTTT. Translated, it gives CASSYHRQGAFTEAFF. This rearrangement joins TRBV25-1 to TRBJ1-1; 10 positions match TRBD1. The CDR3 is 16 amino acids. V lost 5 bases and J lost 4; bases outside the gene matches: 10. Germline V gene lookup returns CDR1 MGHDK and CDR2 SYGVNS.

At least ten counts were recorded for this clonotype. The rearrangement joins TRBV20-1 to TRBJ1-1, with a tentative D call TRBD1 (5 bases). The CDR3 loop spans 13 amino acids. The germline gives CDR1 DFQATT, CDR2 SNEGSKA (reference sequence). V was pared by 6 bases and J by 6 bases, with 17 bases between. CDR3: CSAFDKPGPEAFF. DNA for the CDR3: TGCAGTGCCTTTGACAAGCCGGGACCTGAAGCTTTCTTT.

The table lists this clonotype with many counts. CDR3 bases: TGTGCCAGCAGCGAGACAGGAGTCTATGGCTACACCTTC. Translated, it gives CASSETGVYGYTF. The chain combines TRBV9 with TRBJ1-2, with D possibly being TRBD1 (6 bases). V was trimmed by 3 bases and J by 4 bases, leaving 10 bases between them. Germline CDR1 reads SGDLS; CDR2 reads YYNGEE. CDR3 length: 13 residues.

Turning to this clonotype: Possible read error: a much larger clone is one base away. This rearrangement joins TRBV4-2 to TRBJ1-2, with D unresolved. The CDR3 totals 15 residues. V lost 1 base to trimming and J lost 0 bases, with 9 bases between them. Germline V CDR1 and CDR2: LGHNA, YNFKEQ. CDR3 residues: CASSQVTEANYGYTF. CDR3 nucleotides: TGTGCCAGCAGCCAAGTGACTGAAGCTAACTATGGCTACACCTTC.